The clone carrying this T cell receptor beta chain was seen only a few times. TCRdb redid the calling of the RT-PCR reads with MiXCR, one entry per CDR3 protein. The sample contains hundreds of thousands of distinct CDR3 sequences, 14% of which appear only once. The CDR3 totals 20 residues. Germline V lookup: CDR1 MNHEY, CDR2 SMNVEV (reference sequence). V gave up 3 bases and J gave up 0 bases; unmatched junction bases: 13. The sequencing sample was made of memory CD4+ T cells from blood. The rearrangement uses TRBV27 and TRBJ2-1, with 11 bases identical to TRBD2. The receptor was isolated from a female donor in good health, serving as a healthy control. CDR3 nucleotide sequence: TGTGCCAGCAGTTTGTTTTCGACTAGCGGGATCCCCCCCTCCTACAATGAGCAGTTCTTC. Its translation is CASSLFSTSGIPPSYNEQFF.